The clone carrying this T cell receptor (beta chain) was found a few times. Germline V gene data show CDR1 as WSHSY and CDR2 as SAAADI. This CDR3 is 12 amino acids long. The entry originates in a study of T cells in Graves' hyperthyroidism and ophthalmopathy. There were TCR beta CDR3 regions amplified from RNA transcripts. First-round RT-PCR with HTBI primers amplified the TCR CDR3 region. Each CDR3 protein gets one entry after TCRdb re-called the multiplex PCR reads with MiXCR. The table records around 240,000 distinct CDR3 sequences, about 15% of them present only once. The chain recombines TRBV10-2 with TRBJ2-7; tentative D call: TRBD1 (6 bases). The source of this sequence is a woman in her thirties or forties with Graves' hyperthyroidism that later progressed to Graves' ophthalmopathy. The specimen sequenced was blood. CDR3 sequence reads: CATGTDSHEQYF. The CDR3 region has the DNA TGCGCGACCGGGACGGACAGCCACGAGCAGTACTTC.